Listed below are T cell receptor beta chains from one sample, sequenced in a study of cytomegalovirus exposure and HLA in healthy donors. Profiling relied on immunoSEQ multiplex PCR, and the TCRdb table lists in-frame clones only, not all of them. This table holds around 140,000 clones, about 95% found once. The specimen sequenced was PBMCs. These receptor sequences come from a man aged 18 to 29 in good health and CMV-seropositive. CDR3s include the opening cysteine and the closing phenylalanine or tryptophan. A D gene is named only where the DNA matches it firmly. Where a row states a size, it is once, few, many or the class of an expanded clone; other rows omit it.

D gene,V gene,clone size,J gene,CDR3 protein,CDR3 DNA
TRBD2,TRBV14,.,TRBJ2-7,CASSQNRLVQAGVMYF,TGTGCCAGCAGCCAAAATCGCCTGGTTCAAGCGGGAGTTATGTACTTC
TRBD1,TRBV5-1,few,TRBJ2-7,CASSSGQAAYEQYF,TGCGCCAGCAGCTCAGGACAGGCTGCCTACGAGCAGTACTTC
.,TRBV19,.,TRBJ1-5,CASGRTVSTQHF,TGTGCCAGTGGACGGACTGTTTCCACCCAGCATTTT
.,TRBV29-1,.,TRBJ2-7,CSSPPEFHEQYF,TGCAGCTCCCCCCCGGAGTTCCACGAGCAGTACTTC
.,TRBV4-2,.,TRBJ2-7,CASSQETQGIYEQYF,TGTGCCAGCAGCCAAGAAACACAGGGAATATACGAGCAGTACTTC
.,TRBV5-4,.,TRBJ1-2,CASSRRGPDGYTF,TGTGCCAGCAGTCGCAGGGGACCCGATGGCTACACCTTC
.,TRBV5-4,.,TRBJ1-1,CASSLVPQKNTEAFF,TGTGCCAGCAGCTTGGTCCCACAGAAGAACACTGAAGCTTTCTTT
TRBD2,TRBV18,.,TRBJ2-7,CASSPRAGDPYEQYF,TGTGCCAGCTCACCACGGGCGGGGGACCCCTACGAGCAGTACTTC
TRBD1,TRBV28,.,TRBJ2-1,CASSPGTGLGNEQFF,TGTGCCAGCAGCCCCGGGACAGGGCTTGGGAATGAGCAGTTCTTC
.,TRBV27,.,TRBJ2-5,CASRPPVGGGETQYF,TGTGCCAGCAGACCCCCGGTTGGAGGCGGGGAGACCCAGTACTTC
TRBD2,TRBV19,.,TRBJ2-7,CASSSGLAGAEEQYF,TGTGCCAGTAGTTCGGGACTAGCGGGAGCTGAGGAGCAGTACTTC